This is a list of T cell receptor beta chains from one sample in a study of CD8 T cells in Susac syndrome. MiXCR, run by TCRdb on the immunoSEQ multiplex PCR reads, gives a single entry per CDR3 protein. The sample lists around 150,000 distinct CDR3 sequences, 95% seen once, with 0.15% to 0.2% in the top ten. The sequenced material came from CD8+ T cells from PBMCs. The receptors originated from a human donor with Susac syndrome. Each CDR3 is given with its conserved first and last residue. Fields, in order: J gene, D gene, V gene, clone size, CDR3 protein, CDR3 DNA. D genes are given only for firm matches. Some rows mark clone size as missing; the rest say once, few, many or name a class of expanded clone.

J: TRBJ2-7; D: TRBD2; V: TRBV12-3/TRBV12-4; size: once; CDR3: CASSFWLAGRYEQYF; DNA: TGTGCCAGCAGTTTTTGGCTAGCGGGAAGGTACGAGCAGTACTTC
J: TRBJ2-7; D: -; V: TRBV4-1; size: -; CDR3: CASSQERVARDTYEQYF; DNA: TGCGCCAGCAGCCAAGAAAGGGTGGCACGCGATACGTACGAGCAGTACTTC
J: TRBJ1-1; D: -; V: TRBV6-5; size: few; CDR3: CASSYSMATEAFF; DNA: TGTGCCAGCAGTTACTCGATGGCAACTGAAGCTTTCTTT
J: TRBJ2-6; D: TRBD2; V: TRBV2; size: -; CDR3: CATPGEGQSSGANVLTF; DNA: TGTGCCACCCCGGGGGAGGGCCAAAGCTCTGGGGCCAACGTCCTGACTTTC
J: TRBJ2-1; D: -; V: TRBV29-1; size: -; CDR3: CSVDNEQFF; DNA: TGCAGCGTTGACAATGAGCAGTTCTTC
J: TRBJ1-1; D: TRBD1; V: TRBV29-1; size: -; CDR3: CSVVTLGQGNTEAFF; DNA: TGCAGCGTAGTAACTCTCGGACAGGGGAACACTGAAGCTTTCTTT
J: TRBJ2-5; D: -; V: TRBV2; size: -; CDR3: CATSGGRLGQETQYF; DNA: TGTGCCACGTCCGGGGGGCGTCTCGGCCAAGAGACCCAGTACTTC
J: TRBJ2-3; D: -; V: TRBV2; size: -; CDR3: CASIEQASDTDTQYF; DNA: TGTGCCAGCATCGAACAGGCCTCCGACACAGATACGCAGTATTTT
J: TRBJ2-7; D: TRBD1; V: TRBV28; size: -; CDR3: CASSNLQGNPDEQYF; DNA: TGTGCCAGCAGTAACTTACAGGGGAATCCCGACGAGCAGTACTTC
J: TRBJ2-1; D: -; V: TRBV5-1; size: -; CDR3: CASSDKGWVFF; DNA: TGCGCCAGCAGCGATAAGGGCTGGGTGTTCTTC
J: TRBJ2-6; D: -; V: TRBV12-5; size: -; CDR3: CASGLVPVSMTHSGANVLTF; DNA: TGTGCTAGTGGTTTGGTACCGGTCAGTATGACCCACTCTGGGGCCAACGTCCTGACTTTC
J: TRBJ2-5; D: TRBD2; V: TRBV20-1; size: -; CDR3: CSAREGSGRAGETQYF; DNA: TGCAGTGCTAGAGAGGGTAGCGGGAGGGCCGGAGAGACCCAGTACTTC
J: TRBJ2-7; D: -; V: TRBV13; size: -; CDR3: CATSQGGAYEQYF; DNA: TGTGCCACCTCCCAGGGGGGAGCCTACGAGCAGTACTTC
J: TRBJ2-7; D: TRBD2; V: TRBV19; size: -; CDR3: CASSLAGEAYEQYF; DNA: TGTGCCAGTAGCCTAGCGGGAGAGGCCTACGAGCAGTACTTC
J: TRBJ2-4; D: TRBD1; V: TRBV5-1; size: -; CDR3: CASSWGQGENIQYF; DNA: TGCGCCAGCAGCTGGGGACAGGGGGAAAACATTCAGTACTTC
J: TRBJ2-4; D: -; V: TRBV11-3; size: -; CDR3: CASSLGMLAKNIQYF; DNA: TGTGCCAGCAGCCTAGGCATGCTAGCCAAAAACATTCAGTACTTC
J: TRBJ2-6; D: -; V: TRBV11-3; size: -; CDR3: CASSQQGSPTSGANVLTF; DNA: TGTGCCAGCAGCCAACAGGGCAGCCCCACCTCTGGGGCCAACGTCCTGACTTTC
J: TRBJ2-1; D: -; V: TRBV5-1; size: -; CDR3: CASSFGQPSYNEQFF; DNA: TGCGCCAGCAGCTTTGGACAGCCCTCCTACAATGAGCAGTTCTTC
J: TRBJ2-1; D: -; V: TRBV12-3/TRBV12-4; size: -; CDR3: CASSFSGSGNEQFF; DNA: TGTGCCAGCAGTTTCTCCGGGAGTGGGAATGAGCAGTTCTTC
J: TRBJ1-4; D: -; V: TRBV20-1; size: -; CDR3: CGVLVEDSEKLFF; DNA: TGCGGGGTCTTGGTGGAGGATAGTGAAAAACTGTTTTTT
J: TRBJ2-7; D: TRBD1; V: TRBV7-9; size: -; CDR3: CASSLRAGTGLSYEQYF; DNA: TGTGCCAGCAGCTTACGCGCCGGGACAGGTCTTTCATACGAGCAGTACTTC
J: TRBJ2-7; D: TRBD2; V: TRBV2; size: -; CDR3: CASTARGDEQYF; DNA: TGTGCCAGCACGGCCCGGGGGGACGAGCAGTACTTC
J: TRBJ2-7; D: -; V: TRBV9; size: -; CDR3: CASSVASGGSEQYF; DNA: TGTGCCAGCAGCGTAGCTTCTGGGGGCTCCGAGCAGTACTTC
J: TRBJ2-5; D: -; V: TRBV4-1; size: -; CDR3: CASSQEGAPETQYF; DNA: TGCGCCAGCAGCCAAGAAGGGGCCCCGGAGACCCAGTACTTC
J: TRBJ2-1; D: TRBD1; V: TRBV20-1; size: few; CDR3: CSARDRDYNEQFF; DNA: TGCAGTGCTAGGGACAGGGACTACAATGAGCAGTTCTTC
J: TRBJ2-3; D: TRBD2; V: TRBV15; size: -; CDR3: CATSRKGLAGTDTQYF; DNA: TGTGCCACCAGCAGAAAGGGGCTAGCGGGAACAGATACGCAGTATTTT
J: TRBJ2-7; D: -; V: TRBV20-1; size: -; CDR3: CSAMSQAGYEQYF; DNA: TGCAGTGCTATGAGCCAGGCGGGATACGAGCAGTACTTC
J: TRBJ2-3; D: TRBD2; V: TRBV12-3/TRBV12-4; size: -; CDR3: CASSSVAGGPDTQYF; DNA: TGTGCCAGCAGTTCTGTAGCGGGAGGGCCAGATACGCAGTATTTT